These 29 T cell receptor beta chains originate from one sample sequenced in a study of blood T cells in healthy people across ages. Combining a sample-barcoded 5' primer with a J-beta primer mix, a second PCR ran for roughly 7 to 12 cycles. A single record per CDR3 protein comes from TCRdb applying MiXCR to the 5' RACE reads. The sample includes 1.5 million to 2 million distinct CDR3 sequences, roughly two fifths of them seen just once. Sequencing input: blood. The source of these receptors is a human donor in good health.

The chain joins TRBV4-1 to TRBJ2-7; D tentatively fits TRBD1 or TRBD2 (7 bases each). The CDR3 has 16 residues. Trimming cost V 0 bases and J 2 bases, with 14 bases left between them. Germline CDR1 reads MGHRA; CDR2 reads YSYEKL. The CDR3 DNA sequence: TGCGCCAGCAGCCAAGAAGCGGGACAGTCAACCTACGAGCAGTACTTC. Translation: CASSQEAGQSTYEQYF.

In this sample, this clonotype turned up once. This CDR3 reads CASRKLQGEDEKLFF. The CDR3 nucleotides are TGTGCCAGCAGGAAATTACAGGGGGAGGATGAAAAACTGTTTTTT. This sequence joins TRBV27 and TRBJ1-4; TRBD1 aligns across 8 bases. With 6 bases clipped from V and 6 bases from J, the junction kept 9 bases outside the gene matches. The CDR3 has 15 residues. Per germline, CDR1 MNHEY and CDR2 SMNVEV (reference sequence).

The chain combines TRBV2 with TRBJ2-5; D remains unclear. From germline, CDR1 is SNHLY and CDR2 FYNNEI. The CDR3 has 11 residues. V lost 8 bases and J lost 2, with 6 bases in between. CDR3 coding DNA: TGTGCCAGCGTGAGACAAGAGACCCAGTACTTC. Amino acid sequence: CASVRQETQYF.

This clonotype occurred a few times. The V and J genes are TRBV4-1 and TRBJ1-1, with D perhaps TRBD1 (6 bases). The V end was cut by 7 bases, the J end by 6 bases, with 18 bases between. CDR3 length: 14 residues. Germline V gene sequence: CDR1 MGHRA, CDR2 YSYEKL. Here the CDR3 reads CASTRGLVIPEAFF. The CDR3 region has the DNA TGCGCCAGCACCAGGGGACTCGTGATACCTGAAGCTTTCTTT.

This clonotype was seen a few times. CDR3 coding DNA: TGTGCCAGCAGCACACTAGCGGGGGCTTTGAATTCCTACAATGAGCAGTTCTTC. It specifies CASSTLAGALNSYNEQFF. V is TRBV11-2 and J is TRBJ2-1, with TRBD2 matching over 11 bases. J gave up 1 base and V 5 bases, and 10 bases lay outside the gene matches. CDR1 and CDR2 from the germline V gene are SGHAT and FQNNGV. The CDR3 has 18 amino acids.

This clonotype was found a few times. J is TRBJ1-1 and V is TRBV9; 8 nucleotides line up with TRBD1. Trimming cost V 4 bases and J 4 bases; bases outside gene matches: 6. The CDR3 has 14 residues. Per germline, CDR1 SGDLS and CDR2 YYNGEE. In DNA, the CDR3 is TGTGCCAGCAGCACCTTACAGGGGGGCACTGAAGCTTTCTTT. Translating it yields CASSTLQGGTEAFF.

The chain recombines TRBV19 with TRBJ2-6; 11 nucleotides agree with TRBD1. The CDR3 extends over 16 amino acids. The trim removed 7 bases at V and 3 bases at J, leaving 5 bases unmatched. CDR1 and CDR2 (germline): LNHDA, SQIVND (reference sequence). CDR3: CASTRDRGNGANVLTF. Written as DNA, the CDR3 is TGTGCCAGTACCCGGGACAGGGGGAATGGGGCCAACGTCCTGACTTTC.

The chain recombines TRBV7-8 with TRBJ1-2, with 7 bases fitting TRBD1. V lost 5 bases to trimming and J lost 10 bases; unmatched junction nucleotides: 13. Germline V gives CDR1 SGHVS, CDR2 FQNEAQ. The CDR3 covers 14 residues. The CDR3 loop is CASSEGAAKLDYTF. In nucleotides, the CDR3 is TGTGCCAGCAGCGAGGGGGCCGCAAAACTGGACTACACCTTC. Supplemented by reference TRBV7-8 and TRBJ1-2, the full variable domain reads GAGVSQSPRYKVAKRGQDVALRCDPISGHVSLFWYQQALGQGPEFLTYFQNEAQLDKSGLPSDRFFAERPEGSVSTLKIQRTQQEDSAVYLCASSEGAAKLDYTFGSGTRLTVV.

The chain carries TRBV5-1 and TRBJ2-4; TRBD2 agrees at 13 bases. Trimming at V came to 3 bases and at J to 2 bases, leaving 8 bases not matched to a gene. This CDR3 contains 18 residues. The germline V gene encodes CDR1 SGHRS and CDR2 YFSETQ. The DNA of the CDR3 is TGCGCCAGCAGCTCTGGACTAGCGGGGGCCCGAACCAAAAACATTCAGTACTTC. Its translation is CASSSGLAGARTKNIQYF.

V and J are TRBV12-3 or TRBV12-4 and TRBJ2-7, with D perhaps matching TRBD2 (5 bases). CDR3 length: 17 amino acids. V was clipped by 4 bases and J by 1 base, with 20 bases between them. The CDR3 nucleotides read TGTGCCAGCAGTTCCTCCTGGGCCACCTCGGGGTCCTACGAGCAGTACTTC. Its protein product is CASSSSWATSGSYEQYF.

CDR3 amino acids: CASTWRTQETQYF. As DNA, the CDR3 is TGTGCCAGCACCTGGAGGACACAAGAGACCCAGTACTTC. The J gene is TRBJ2-5, the V gene TRBV6-2 or TRBV6-3; D tentatively reads TRBD1 or TRBD2 (5 bases each). Trimming removed 7 bases from V and 2 bases from J, with 11 bases in between. Germline CDR1 reads MNHEY; CDR2 reads SVGEGT. The CDR3 totals 13 residues.

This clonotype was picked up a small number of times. The CDR3 sequence is CASSLGDRRNYGYTF. In nucleotides, the CDR3 is TGTGCCAGCTCCCTCGGGGACAGGAGGAACTATGGCTACACCTTC. The chain has TRBV18 and TRBJ1-2; TRBD1 aligns across 8 bases. This CDR3 has 15 residues. V was clipped by 6 bases and J by 2 bases; unmatched bases: 8. CDR1 KGHSH and CDR2 LQKENI come from the germline V gene. The whole variable domain, filled in from reference TRBV18 and TRBJ1-2, reads NAGVMQNPRHLVRRRGQEARLRCSPMKGHSHVYWYRQLPEEGLKFMVYLQKENIIDESGMPKERFSAEFPKEGPSILRIQQVVRGDSAAYFCASSLGDRRNYGYTFGSGTRLTVV.

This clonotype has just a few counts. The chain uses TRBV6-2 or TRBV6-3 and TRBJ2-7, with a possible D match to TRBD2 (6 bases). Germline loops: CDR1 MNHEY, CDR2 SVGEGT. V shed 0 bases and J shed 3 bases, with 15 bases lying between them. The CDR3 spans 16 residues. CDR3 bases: TGTGCCAGCAGTTACTCGAATTCCGGGGGATACTACGAGCAGTACTTC. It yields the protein CASSYSNSGGYYEQYF.

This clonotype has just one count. CDR3 sequence (DNA): TGTGCCAGCAGACGCCGGGACTGGAACACCGGGGAGCTGTTTTTT. This gives the protein CASRRRDWNTGELFF. This rearrangement joins TRBV6-2 or TRBV6-3 to TRBJ2-2, with D perhaps matching TRBD2 (6 bases). Between the trimmed V and J ends, which lost 6 bases and 1 base, there was a span of 12 bases. The CDR3 is made up of 15 amino acids. Germline CDR1 MNHEY, CDR2 SVGEGT.

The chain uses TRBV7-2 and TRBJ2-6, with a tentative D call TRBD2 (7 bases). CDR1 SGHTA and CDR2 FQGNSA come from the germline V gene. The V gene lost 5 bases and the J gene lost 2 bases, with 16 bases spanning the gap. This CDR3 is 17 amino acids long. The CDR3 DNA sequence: TGTGCCAGCAGCAATTCAGGAGGGGGGGCTGGGGCCAACGTCCTGACTTTC. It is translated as CASSNSGGGAGANVLTF.

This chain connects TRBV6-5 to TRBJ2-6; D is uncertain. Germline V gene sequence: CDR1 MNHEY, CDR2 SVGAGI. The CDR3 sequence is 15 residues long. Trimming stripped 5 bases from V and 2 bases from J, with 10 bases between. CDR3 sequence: CASSLKHAGANVLTF. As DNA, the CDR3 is TGTGCCAGCAGTCTTAAGCACGCTGGGGCCAACGTCCTGACTTTC.

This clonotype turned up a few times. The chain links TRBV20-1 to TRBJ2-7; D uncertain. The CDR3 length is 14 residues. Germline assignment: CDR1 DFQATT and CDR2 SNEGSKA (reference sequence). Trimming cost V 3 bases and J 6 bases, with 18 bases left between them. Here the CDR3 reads CSASGGTTLIEQYF. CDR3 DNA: TGCAGTGCTAGTGGCGGAACCACGTTGATCGAGCAGTACTTC.

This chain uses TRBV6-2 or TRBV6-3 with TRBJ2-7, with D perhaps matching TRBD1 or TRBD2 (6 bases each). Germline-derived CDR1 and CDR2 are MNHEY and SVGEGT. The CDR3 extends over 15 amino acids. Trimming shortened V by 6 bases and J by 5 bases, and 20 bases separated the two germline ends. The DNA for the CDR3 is TGTGCCAGCAGCGTCCCGGGGGCGTACTACGACGAGCAGTACTTC. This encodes CASSVPGAYYDEQYF.

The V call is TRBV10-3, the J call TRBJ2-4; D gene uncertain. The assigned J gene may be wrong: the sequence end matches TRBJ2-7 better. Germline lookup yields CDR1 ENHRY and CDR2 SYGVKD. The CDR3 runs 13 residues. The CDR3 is CAISAQNLYEQYF. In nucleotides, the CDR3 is TGTGCCATCAGTGCTCAGAACCTCTACGAGCAGTACTTC.

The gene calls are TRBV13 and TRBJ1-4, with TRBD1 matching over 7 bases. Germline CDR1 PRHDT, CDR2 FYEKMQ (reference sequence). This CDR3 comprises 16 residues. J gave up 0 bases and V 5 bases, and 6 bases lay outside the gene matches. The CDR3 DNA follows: TGTGCCAGCAGCCTCGGGACAGATGCAACTAATGAAAAACTGTTTTTT. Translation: CASSLGTDATNEKLFF.

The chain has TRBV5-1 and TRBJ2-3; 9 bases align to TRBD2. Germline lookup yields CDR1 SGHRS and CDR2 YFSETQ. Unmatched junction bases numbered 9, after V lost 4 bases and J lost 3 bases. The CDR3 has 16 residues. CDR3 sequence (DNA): TGCGCCAGCAGCCCCGCGGGGGGGCGGAGAACAGATACGCAGTATTTT. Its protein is CASSPAGGRRTDTQYF. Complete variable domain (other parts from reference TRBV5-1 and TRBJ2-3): KAGVTQTPRYLIKTRGQQVTLSCSPISGHRSVSWYQQTPGQGLQFLFEYFSETQRNKGNFPGRFSGRQFSNSRSEMNVSTLELGDSALYLCASSPAGGRRTDTQYFGPGTRLTVL.

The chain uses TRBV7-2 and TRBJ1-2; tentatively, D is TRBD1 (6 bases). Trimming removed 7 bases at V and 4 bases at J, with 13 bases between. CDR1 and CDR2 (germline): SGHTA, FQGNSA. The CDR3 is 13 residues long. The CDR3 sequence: CASNPRTVYGYTF. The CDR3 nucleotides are TGTGCCAGCAACCCAAGGACAGTCTATGGCTACACCTTC.

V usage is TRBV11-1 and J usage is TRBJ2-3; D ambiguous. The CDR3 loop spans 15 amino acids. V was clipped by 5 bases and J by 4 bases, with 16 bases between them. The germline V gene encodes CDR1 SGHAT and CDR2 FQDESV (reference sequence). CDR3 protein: CASSPWELIADTQYF. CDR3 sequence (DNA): TGTGCCAGCAGCCCGTGGGAACTGATAGCAGATACGCAGTATTTT.

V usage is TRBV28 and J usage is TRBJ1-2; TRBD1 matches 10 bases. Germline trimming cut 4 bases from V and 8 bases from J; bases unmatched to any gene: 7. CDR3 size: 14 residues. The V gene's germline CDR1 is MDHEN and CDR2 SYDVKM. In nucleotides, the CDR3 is TGTGCCAGCAGTTCTCGGGACAGGGGACGAGGCTACACCTTC. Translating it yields CASSSRDRGRGYTF.

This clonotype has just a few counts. The CDR3 DNA reads as TGTGCCAGCAGCTTATCTTGGGGGAACGAGCAGTACTTC. This sequence encodes CASSLSWGNEQYF. V is TRBV7-3 and J is TRBJ2-7, with D perhaps given as TRBD1 or TRBD2 (5 bases each). With 2 bases removed from V and 5 bases from J, the gap between germline ends came to 10 bases. Germline V gene data show CDR1 as SGHTA and CDR2 as FQGTGA. The CDR3 totals 13 residues.

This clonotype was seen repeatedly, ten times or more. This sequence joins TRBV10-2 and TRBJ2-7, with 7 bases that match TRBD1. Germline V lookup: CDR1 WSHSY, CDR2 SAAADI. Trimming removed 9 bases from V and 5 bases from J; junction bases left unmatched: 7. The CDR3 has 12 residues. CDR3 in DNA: TGCGCCAGTTGTACAGGGGACAACGAGCAGTACTTC. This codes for CASCTGDNEQYF.

The CDR3 sequence: CASGSGQFGDEQYF. CDR3 DNA sequence: TGTGCTAGTGGTTCGGGACAGTTCGGGGACGAGCAGTACTTC. This chain joins TRBV12-5 and TRBJ2-7; TRBD1 matches 7 bases. This CDR3 contains 14 residues. J lost 5 bases, V lost 4 bases, and 8 bases had no gene match. From germline, CDR1 is LGHNT and CDR2 FRNRAP.

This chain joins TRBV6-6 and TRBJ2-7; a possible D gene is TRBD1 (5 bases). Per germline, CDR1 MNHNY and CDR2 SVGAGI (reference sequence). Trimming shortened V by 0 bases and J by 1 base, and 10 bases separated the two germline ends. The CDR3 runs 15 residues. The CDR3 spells CASSYSSRGSYEQYF. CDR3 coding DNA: TGTGCCAGCAGTTACTCGAGTAGGGGATCCTACGAGCAGTACTTC.

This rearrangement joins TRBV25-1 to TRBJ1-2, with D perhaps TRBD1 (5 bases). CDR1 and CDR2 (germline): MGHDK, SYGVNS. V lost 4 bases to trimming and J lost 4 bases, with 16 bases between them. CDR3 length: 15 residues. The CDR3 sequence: CASSATQVPIYGYTF. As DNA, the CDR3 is TGTGCCAGCAGTGCGACACAGGTTCCCATCTATGGCTACACCTTC.